A selection of T cell receptor beta chains follows, all from one sample in a study of spatial heterogeneity in lung cancer. Via MiXCR, TCRdb re-called the 5' RACE reads, giving one row per CDR3 protein. The sample has about 50,000 distinct CDR3 sequences, 7.4% seen once. This specimen was PBMCs, taken at follow-up. Every receptor here comes from a female donor with early-stage non-small cell lung cancer. Both conserved end residues are part of each CDR3. D genes are given only for firm matches. Rows give clone size only sometimes, using once, few, many, or a class for an expanded clone.

V,J,size,D,DNA,CDR3
TRBV2,TRBJ1-1,many,-,TGTGCCAGCACCCCGTCAATTACAGGGCCTGAAGCTTTCTTT,CASTPSITGPEAFF
TRBV6-5,TRBJ2-3,many,-,TGTGCCAGCAGTTACTCGCCCCCAATCCGCGGCACACGGGCAGATACGCAGTATTTT,CASSYSPPIRGTRADTQYF
TRBV7-6,TRBJ2-7,medium-sized,-,TGTGCCAGCAGCCCTGGGCCGAACTACGAGCAGTACTTC,CASSPGPNYEQYF
TRBV20-1,TRBJ2-7,once,TRBD1,TGCAGTGCTAGTACAGGGGGCGCTTTCTACGAGCAGTACTTC,CSASTGGAFYEQYF
TRBV12-3/TRBV12-4,TRBJ2-3,many,TRBD2,TGTGCCAGCAGGCCGGGGGGGGGCACAGATACGCAGTATTTT,CASRPGGGTDTQYF
TRBV20-1,TRBJ2-5,few,-,TGCAGTGCAACAAGAGAGACCCAGTACTTC,CSATRETQYF
TRBV20-1,TRBJ2-7,many,-,TGCAGTGCTAGCGGTATCGGCAGCGGCTACGAGCAGTACTTC,CSASGIGSGYEQYF
TRBV3-1,TRBJ2-1,-,-,TGTGCCAGCAGCCAAGATGAGGGGGGCCCATACAATGAGCAGTTCTTC,CASSQDEGGPYNEQFF
TRBV28,TRBJ1-2,-,-,TGTGCCAGCCTACGGCAGGACAGTGGCTACACCTTC,CASLRQDSGYTF
TRBV30,TRBJ2-3,many,TRBD2,TGTGCCTGGAGGCGGACTAGCGGGGGCGATGGAACGCAGTATTTT,CAWRRTSGGDGTQYF
TRBV2,TRBJ1-5,many,-,TGTGCCAGCAGGGTCAGTGACCTATCCCAGCCCCAGCATTTT,CASRVSDLSQPQHF
TRBV27,TRBJ1-1,few,-,TGTGCCAGCACCCTTAGAGGGGGTAAGAACACTGAAGCTTTCTTT,CASTLRGGKNTEAFF
TRBV14,TRBJ2-4,many,-,TGTGCCAGCAGCCAGCCCGGGGGGCCTTTGAACATTCAGTACTTC,CASSQPGGPLNIQYF
TRBV20-1,TRBJ1-1,few,TRBD1,TGCAGTGCTAGAGCAGGGGGCGTCCATACTGAAGCTTTCTTT,CSARAGGVHTEAFF
TRBV11-2,TRBJ2-4,-,-,TGTGCCAGCAAAGGGACACCAGCCAAAAACATTCAGTACTTC,CASKGTPAKNIQYF
TRBV2,TRBJ2-7,medium-sized,TRBD1,TGTGCCAGCGACGGGACAGGTCCCTACGAGCAGTACTTC,CASDGTGPYEQYF
TRBV30,TRBJ1-1,many,-,TGTGCCTGGAGCGGCTCAGGCTTCAACACTGAAGCTTTCTTT,CAWSGSGFNTEAFF
TRBV7-2,TRBJ2-3,-,TRBD2,TGTGCCAGCAGCGGTAGCGGGGGGCCCTACACGGATACGCAGTATTTT,CASSGSGGPYTDTQYF
TRBV7-3,TRBJ2-6,many,-,TGTGCCAGCAGCTTTGACAGGAGCTCTGGGGCCAACGTCCTGACTTTC,CASSFDRSSGANVLTF
TRBV7-3,TRBJ1-1,many,-,TGTGCCAGCAGCGAGGACGCCCGGAACACTGAAGCTTTCTTT,CASSEDARNTEAFF
TRBV7-3,TRBJ2-2,many,-,TGTGCCAGCAGCTTAGGGACCCTTGGGGAGCTGTTTTTT,CASSLGTLGELFF
TRBV29-1,TRBJ2-2,few,TRBD2,TGCAGCGTTCTCAGGACTAGCGGGGAGTTCGGAACCGGGGAGCTGTTTTTT,CSVLRTSGEFGTGELFF
TRBV12-3/TRBV12-4,TRBJ2-7,many,TRBD1,TGTGCCAGCAGTTCCTCCGGGACAGGGGGCAATGAGCAGTACTTC,CASSSSGTGGNEQYF
TRBV5-1,TRBJ2-5,many,-,TGCGCCAGCAGCTTGGAATACGGCAGGAGTACCCAGTACTTC,CASSLEYGRSTQYF
TRBV20-1,TRBJ1-5,-,TRBD1,TGCAGTGCTCTGGGGACAGAATTTAATCAGCCCCAGCATTTT,CSALGTEFNQPQHF
TRBV12-3/TRBV12-4,TRBJ1-1,many,TRBD1,TGTGCCAGCAGTTTAACAGGGGGCTTGAACACTGAAGCTTTCTTT,CASSLTGGLNTEAFF
TRBV7-9,TRBJ1-4,many,-,TGTGCCAGCAGCTCCCTTAATGAAAAACTGTTTTTT,CASSSLNEKLFF
TRBV6-2/TRBV6-3,TRBJ1-6,-,-,TGTGCCAGCGGGGTGAGATATAATTCACCCCTCCACTTT,CASGVRYNSPLHF
TRBV7-2,TRBJ1-5,-,-,TGTGCCAGCAGCTTGTTCGGACGCAATCAGGATCAGCCCCAGCATTTT,CASSLFGRNQDQPQHF
TRBV5-1,TRBJ1-4,-,-,TGCGCCAGCAGCTTAGACACAACTAATGAAAAACTGTTTTTT,CASSLDTTNEKLFF
TRBV29-1,TRBJ1-2,few,TRBD1,TGCAGCGTTGTAGGGGGCAATGGCTACACCTTC,CSVVGGNGYTF
TRBV7-3,TRBJ2-1,many,-,TGTGCCAGCAGCTTCGAGCGGGCCTCCTACAATGAGCAGTTCTTC,CASSFERASYNEQFF
TRBV27,TRBJ2-1,many,TRBD2,TGTGCCAGCAGATTAACTAGCGGCGCCTACAATGAGCAGTTCTTC,CASRLTSGAYNEQFF
TRBV6-6,TRBJ2-2,few,-,TGTGCCAGCAGTTTCGACCAACCCCGGGAGCTGTTTTTT,CASSFDQPRELFF
TRBV7-9,TRBJ2-7,few,TRBD2,TGTGCCAGCAGCCGGACCGAGAAGACTAGCGGGGCCTATACCTACGAGCAGTACTTC,CASSRTEKTSGAYTYEQYF
TRBV9,TRBJ2-1,many,TRBD2,TGTGCCAGCAGTGGTAGCGGGGGGGCCTTATCCTACAATGAGCAGTTCTTC,CASSGSGGALSYNEQFF
TRBV7-8,TRBJ2-3,-,-,TGTGCCAGCAGCCCATACAGGCGAAGCACAGATACGCAGTATTTT,CASSPYRRSTDTQYF
TRBV18,TRBJ1-1,few,-,TGTGCCAGCTCACCAAGACAGACTGAAGCTTTCTTT,CASSPRQTEAFF
TRBV7-2,TRBJ1-5,few,-,TGTGCCAGCAGCTTAGGGGGGCGGCTTGGGCAGCCCCAGCATTTT,CASSLGGRLGQPQHF
TRBV10-3,TRBJ2-1,few,TRBD2,TGTGCCATCAGTGAAGCGGGGTCCCTCAATGAGCAGTTCTTC,CAISEAGSLNEQFF
TRBV4-3,TRBJ2-7,-,-,TGCGCCAGCAGCCAAGGGTTTCTACCGGGGCCCTACGAGCAGTACTTC,CASSQGFLPGPYEQYF
TRBV5-1,TRBJ1-1,many,-,TGCGCCAGCAGCTTGGGAAGGGTTCGCACTGAAGCTTTCTTT,CASSLGRVRTEAFF
TRBV12-3/TRBV12-4,TRBJ2-3,-,TRBD1,TGTGCCAGCAGTTTAGTGCCCAGGGGGCCGGATACGCAGTATTTT,CASSLVPRGPDTQYF
TRBV28,TRBJ2-7,-,TRBD2,TGTGCCAGCAGTTTCCCGATTCTAGCGGGGGCCAACTACGAGCAGTACTTC,CASSFPILAGANYEQYF